The source of this TCR beta chain is a study of T cell responses to AZD1222 COVID-19 vaccine. Analysis merged second doses at about 4 or about 12 weeks. Whole-study findings and limits: Reportedly, nearly half the spike-specific TCRs target unmutated variant regions.

This clone was detected only once. Its cognate antigen is unknown. V lost 0 bases, J lost 2 bases, and 8 bases lay in between. CDR3 length equals 15 residues. The V gene's germline CDR1 is WNHNN and CDR2 SYGVQD (reference sequence). The protocol was immunoSEQ multiplex PCR, while the TCRdb copy is restricted to in-frame clones and leaves out a portion. The sample shows around 100,000 clones, more than 70% of them seen only once. The starting material was peripheral blood, obtained 28 days after the second AZD1222 dose. This sequence was found in an adult who received the AZD1222 COVID-19 vaccine. V and J are TRBV10-1 and TRBJ1-3, with D perhaps TRBD1 (5 bases). CDR3 sequence reads: CASSESARAGNTIYF. The CDR3 nucleotides are TGCGCCAGCAGTGAGTCGGCCAGGGCTGGAAACACCATATATTTT.